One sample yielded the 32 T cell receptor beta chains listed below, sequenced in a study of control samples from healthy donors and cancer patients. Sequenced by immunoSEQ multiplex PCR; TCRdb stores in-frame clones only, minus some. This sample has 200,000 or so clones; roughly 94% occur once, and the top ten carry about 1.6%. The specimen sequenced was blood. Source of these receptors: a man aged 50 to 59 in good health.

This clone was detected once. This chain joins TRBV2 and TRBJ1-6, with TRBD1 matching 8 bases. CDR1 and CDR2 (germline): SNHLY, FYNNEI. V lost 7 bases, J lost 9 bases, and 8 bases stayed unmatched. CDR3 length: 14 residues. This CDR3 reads CASIQGAQSSPLHF. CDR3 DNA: TGTGCCAGCATTCAGGGGGCGCAGAGTTCACCCCTCCACTTT. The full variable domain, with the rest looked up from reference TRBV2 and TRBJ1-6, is EPEVTQTPSHQVTQMGQEVILRCVPISNHLYFYWYRQILGQKVEFLVSFYNNEISEKSEIFDDQFSVERPDGSNFTLKIRSTKLEDSAMYFCASIQGAQSSPLHFGNGTRLTVT.

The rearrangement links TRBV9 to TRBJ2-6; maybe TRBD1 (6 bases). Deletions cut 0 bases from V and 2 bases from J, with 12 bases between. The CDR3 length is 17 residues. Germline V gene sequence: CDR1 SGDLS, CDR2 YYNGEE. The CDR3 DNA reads TGTGCCAGCAGCGTAGAGCCAGGGGAGACTGGGGCCAACGTCCTGACTTTC. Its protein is CASSVEPGETGANVLTF.

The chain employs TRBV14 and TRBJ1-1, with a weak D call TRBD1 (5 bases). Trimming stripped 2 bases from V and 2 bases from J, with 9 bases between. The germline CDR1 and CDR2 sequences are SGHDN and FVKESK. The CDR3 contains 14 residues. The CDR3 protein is CASSQQGVNTEAFF. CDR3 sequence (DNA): TGTGCCAGCAGCCAACAGGGCGTCAACACTGAAGCTTTCTTT.

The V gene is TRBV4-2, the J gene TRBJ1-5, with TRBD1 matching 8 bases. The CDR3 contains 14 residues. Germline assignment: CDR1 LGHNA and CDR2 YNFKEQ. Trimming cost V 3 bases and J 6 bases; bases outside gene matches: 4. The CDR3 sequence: CASSQTGVLQPQHF. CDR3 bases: TGTGCCAGCAGCCAGACAGGGGTCCTTCAGCCCCAGCATTTT.

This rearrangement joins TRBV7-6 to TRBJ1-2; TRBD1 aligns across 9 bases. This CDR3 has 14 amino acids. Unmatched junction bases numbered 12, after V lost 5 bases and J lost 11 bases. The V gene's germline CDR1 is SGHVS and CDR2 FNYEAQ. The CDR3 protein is CASSPTGTGRGYTF. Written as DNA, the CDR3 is TGTGCCAGCAGCCCGACCGGGACAGGGAGGGGGTACACCTTC.

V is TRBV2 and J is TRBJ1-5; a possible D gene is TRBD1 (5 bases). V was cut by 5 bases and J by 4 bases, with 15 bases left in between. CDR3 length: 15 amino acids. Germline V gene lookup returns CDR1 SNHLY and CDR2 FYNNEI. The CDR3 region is CASSSGAMGNQPQHF. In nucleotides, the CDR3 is TGTGCCAGCAGTTCCGGGGCAATGGGAAATCAGCCCCAGCATTTT. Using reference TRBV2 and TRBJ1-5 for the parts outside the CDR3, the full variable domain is EPEVTQTPSHQVTQMGQEVILRCVPISNHLYFYWYRQILGQKVEFLVSFYNNEISEKSEIFDDQFSVERPDGSNFTLKIRSTKLEDSAMYFCASSSGAMGNQPQHFGDGTRLSIL.

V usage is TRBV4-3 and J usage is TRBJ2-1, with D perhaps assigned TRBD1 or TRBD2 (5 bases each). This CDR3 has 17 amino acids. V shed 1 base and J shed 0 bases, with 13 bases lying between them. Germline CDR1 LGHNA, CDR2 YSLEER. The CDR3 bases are TGCGCCAGCAGCCAAGGGCCCGGGACCCCCTCCTACAATGAGCAGTTCTTC. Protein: CASSQGPGTPSYNEQFF.

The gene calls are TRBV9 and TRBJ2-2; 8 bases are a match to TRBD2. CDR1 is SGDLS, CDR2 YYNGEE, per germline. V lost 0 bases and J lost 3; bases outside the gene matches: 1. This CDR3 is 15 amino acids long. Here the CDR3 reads CASSVDGRDTGELFF. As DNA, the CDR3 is TGTGCCAGCAGCGTAGACGGGAGGGACACCGGGGAGCTGTTTTTT.

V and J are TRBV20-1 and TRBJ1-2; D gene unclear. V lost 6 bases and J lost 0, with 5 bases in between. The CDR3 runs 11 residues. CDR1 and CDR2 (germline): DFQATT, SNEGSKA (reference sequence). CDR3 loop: CSASSNYGYTF. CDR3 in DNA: TGCAGTGCCTCCTCTAACTATGGCTACACCTTC.

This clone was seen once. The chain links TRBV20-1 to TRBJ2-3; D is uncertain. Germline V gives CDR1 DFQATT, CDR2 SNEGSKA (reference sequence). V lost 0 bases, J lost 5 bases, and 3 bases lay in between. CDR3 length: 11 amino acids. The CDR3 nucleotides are TGCAGTGCTAGAGATTTAGATACGCAGTATTTT. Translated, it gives CSARDLDTQYF.

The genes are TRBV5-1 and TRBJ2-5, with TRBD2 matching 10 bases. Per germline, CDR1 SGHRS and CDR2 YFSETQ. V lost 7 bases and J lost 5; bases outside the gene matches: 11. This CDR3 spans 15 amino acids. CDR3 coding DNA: TGCGCCAGCGGACCCGGGACTAGCGTTGTCGAGACCCAGTACTTC. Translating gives CASGPGTSVVETQYF.

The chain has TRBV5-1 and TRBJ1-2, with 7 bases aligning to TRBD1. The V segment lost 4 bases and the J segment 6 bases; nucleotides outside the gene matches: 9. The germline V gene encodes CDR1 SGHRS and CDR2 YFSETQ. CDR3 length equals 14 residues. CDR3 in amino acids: CASSARQGLNGYTF. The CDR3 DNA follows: TGCGCCAGCAGCGCGAGACAGGGCCTCAATGGCTACACCTTC.

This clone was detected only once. CDR3 nucleotides: TGTGCCAGCAGTGTAACCGGGGGTGGTACAGATACGCAGTATTTT. Its protein is CASSVTGGGTDTQYF. V usage is TRBV2 and J usage is TRBJ2-3, with D possibly being TRBD2 (6 bases). This CDR3 has 15 amino acids. Germline values: CDR1 SNHLY, CDR2 FYNNEI. Trimming stripped 4 bases from V and 3 bases from J, with 14 bases between. The variable domain in full, with the rest retrieved from reference TRBV2 and TRBJ2-3, is EPEVTQTPSHQVTQMGQEVILRCVPISNHLYFYWYRQILGQKVEFLVSFYNNEISEKSEIFDDQFSVERPDGSNFTLKIRSTKLEDSAMYFCASSVTGGGTDTQYFGPGTRLTVL.

This CDR3 is CASSLVRGGYTF. The DNA for the CDR3 is TGTGCCAGCAGCTTAGTTAGGGGGGGCTACACCTTC. The chain links TRBV7-2 to TRBJ1-2, with TRBD1 as a possible D gene (6 bases). There are 12 residues in the CDR3. The V end lost 1 base, the J end lost 8 bases, and 8 bases lay between the germline ends. Germline CDR1 reads SGHTA; CDR2 reads FQGNSA.

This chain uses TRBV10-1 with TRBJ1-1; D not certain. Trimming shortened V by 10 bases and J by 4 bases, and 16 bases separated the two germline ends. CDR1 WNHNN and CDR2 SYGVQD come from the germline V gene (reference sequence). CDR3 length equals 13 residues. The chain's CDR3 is CATSSNTGTEAFF. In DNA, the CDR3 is TGCGCCACCTCATCAAACACGGGCACTGAAGCTTTCTTT.

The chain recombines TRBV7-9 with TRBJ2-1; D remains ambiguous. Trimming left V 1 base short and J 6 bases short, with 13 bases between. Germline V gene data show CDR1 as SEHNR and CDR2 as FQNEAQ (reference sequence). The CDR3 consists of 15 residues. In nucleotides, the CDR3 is TGTGCCAGCAGCTTAGGGCAAAGTTGGCTCAATGAGCAGTTCTTC. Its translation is CASSLGQSWLNEQFF. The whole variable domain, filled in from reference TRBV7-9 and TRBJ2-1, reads DTGVSQNPRHKITKRGQNVTFRCDPISEHNRLYWYRQTLGQGPEFLTYFQNEAQLEKSRLLSDRFSAERPKGSFSTLEIQRTEQGDSAMYLCASSLGQSWLNEQFFGPGTRLTVL.

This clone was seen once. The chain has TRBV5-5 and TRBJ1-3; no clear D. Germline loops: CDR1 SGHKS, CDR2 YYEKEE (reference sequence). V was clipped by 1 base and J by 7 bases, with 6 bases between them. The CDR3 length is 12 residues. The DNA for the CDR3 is TGTGCCAGCAGCTTGACCTATAACACCATATATTTT. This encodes CASSLTYNTIYF.

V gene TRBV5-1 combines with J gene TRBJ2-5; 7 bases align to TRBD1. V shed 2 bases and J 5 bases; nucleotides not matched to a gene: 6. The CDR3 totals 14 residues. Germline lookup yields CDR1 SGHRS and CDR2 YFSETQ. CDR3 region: CASSLGGDRETQYF. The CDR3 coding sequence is TGCGCCAGCAGCTTAGGGGGCGATCGGGAGACCCAGTACTTC.

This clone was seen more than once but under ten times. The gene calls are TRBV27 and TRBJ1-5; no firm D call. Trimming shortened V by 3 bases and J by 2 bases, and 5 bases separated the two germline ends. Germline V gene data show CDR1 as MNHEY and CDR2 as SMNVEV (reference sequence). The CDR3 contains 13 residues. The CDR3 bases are TGTGCCAGCAGTTTTTGGCGCAATCAGCCCCAGCATTTT. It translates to CASSFWRNQPQHF.

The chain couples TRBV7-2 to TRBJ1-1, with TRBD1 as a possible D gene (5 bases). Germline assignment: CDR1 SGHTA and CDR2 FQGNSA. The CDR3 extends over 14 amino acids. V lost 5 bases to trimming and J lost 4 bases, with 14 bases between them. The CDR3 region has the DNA TGTGCCAGCAGCCCGGGGGGTACTTTCACTGAAGCTTTCTTT. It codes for CASSPGGTFTEAFF.

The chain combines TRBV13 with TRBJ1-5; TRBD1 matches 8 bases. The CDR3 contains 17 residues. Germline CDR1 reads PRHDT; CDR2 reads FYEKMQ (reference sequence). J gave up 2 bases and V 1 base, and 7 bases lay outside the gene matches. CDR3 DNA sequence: TGTGCCAGCAGCTTAGCCAGGGGGCGAGGAGGCAATCAGCCCCAGCATTTT. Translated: CASSLARGRGGNQPQHF.

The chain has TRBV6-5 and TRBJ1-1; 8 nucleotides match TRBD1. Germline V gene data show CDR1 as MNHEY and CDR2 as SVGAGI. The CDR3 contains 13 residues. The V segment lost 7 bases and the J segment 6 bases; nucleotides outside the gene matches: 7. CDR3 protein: CASKYTGGAEAFF. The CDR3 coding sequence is TGTGCCAGCAAATACACAGGGGGGGCTGAAGCTTTCTTT.

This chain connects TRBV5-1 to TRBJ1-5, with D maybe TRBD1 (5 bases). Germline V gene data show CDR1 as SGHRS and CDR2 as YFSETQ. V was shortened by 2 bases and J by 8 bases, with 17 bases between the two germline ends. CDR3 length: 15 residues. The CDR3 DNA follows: TGCGCCAGCAGCTTCGGGACCTCGGGCGGGGAGCCCCAGCATTTT. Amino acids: CASSFGTSGGEPQHF.

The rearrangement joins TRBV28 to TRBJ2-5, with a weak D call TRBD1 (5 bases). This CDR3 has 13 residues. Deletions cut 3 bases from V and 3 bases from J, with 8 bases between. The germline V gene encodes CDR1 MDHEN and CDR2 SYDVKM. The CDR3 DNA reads TGTGCCAGCAGTTTGGGGCAGGAAGAGACCCAGTACTTC. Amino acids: CASSLGQEETQYF. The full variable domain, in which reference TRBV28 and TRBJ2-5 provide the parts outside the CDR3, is DVKVTQSSRYLVKRTGEKVFLECVQDMDHENMFWYRQDPGLGLRLIYFSYDVKMKEKGDIPEGYSVSREKKERFSLILESASTNQTSMYLCASSLGQEETQYFGPGTRLLVL.

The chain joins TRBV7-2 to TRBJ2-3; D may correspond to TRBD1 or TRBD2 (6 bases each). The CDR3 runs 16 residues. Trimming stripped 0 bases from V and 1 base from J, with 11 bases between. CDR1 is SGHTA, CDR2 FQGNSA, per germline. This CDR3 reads CASSLAIGGGTDTQYF. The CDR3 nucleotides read TGTGCCAGCAGCTTAGCAATCGGGGGCGGCACAGATACGCAGTATTTT. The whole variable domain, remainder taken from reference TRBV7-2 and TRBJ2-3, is GAGVSQSPSNKVTEKGKDVELRCDPISGHTALYWYRQSLGQGLEFLIYFQGNSAPDKSGLPSDRFSAERTGGSVSTLTIQRTQQEDSAVYLCASSLAIGGGTDTQYFGPGTRLTVL.

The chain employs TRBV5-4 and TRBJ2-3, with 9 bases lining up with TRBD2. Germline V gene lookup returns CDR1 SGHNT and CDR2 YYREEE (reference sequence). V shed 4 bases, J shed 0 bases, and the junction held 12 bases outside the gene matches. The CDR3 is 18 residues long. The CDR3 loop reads CASSPALTSGPSTDTQYF. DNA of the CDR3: TGTGCCAGCAGCCCGGCCCTGACTAGCGGACCTAGCACAGATACGCAGTATTTT.

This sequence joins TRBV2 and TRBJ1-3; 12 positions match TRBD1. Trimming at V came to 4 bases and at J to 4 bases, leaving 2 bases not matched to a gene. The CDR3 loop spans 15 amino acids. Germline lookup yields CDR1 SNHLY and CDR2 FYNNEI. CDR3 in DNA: TGTGCCAGCAGTGGGGACAGGGGGCGCGGAAACACCATATATTTT. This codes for CASSGDRGRGNTIYF. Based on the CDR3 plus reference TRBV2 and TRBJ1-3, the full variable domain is EPEVTQTPSHQVTQMGQEVILRCVPISNHLYFYWYRQILGQKVEFLVSFYNNEISEKSEIFDDQFSVERPDGSNFTLKIRSTKLEDSAMYFCASSGDRGRGNTIYFGEGSWLTVV.

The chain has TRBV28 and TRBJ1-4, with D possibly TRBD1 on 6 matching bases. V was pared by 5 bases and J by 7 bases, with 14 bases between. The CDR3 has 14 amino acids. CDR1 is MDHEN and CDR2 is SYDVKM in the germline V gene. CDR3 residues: CASSPTGTSEKLFF. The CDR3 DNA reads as TGTGCCAGCAGTCCCACGGGGACAAGTGAAAAACTGTTTTTT.

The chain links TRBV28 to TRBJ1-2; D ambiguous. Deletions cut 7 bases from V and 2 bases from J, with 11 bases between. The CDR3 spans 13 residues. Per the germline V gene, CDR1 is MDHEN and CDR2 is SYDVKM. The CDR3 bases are TGTGCCAGCATCCCTGGGAAAAACTATGGCTACACCTTC. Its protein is CASIPGKNYGYTF.

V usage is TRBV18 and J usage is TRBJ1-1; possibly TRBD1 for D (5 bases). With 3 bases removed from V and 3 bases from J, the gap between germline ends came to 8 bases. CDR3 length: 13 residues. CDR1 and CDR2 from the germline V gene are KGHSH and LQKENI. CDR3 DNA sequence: TGTGCCAGCTCACCCGACAGATACACTGAAGCTTTCTTT. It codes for CASSPDRYTEAFF.

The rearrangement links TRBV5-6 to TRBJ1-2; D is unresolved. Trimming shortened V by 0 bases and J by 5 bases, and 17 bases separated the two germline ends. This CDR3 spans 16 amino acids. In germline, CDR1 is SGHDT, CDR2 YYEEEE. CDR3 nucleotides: TGTGCCAGCAGCTTGGGGGGTGGAGCAGCCCTTTATGGCTACACCTTC. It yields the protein CASSLGGGAALYGYTF. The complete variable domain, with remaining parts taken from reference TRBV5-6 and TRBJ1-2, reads DAGVTQSPTHLIKTRGQQVTLRCSPKSGHDTVSWYQQALGQGPQFIFQYYEEEERQRGNFPDRFSGHQFPNYSSELNVNALLLGDSALYLCASSLGGGAALYGYTFGSGTRLTVV.

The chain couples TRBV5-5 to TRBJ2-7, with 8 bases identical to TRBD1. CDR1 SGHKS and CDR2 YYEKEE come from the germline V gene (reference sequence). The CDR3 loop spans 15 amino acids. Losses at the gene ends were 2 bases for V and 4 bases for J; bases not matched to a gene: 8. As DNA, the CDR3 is TGTGCCAGCAGCTTCTTTCAGGGGGCGGCGTACGAGCAGTACTTC. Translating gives CASSFFQGAAYEQYF.